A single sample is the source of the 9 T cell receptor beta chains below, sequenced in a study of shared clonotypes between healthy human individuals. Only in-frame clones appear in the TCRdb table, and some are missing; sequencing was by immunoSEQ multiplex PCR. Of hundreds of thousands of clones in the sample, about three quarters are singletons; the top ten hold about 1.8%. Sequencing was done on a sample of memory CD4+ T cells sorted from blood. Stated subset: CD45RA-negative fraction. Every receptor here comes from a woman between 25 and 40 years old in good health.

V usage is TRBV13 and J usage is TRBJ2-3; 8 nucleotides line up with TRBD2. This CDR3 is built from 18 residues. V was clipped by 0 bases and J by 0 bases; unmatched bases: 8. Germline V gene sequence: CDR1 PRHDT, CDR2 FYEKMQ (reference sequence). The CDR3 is CASSLGAGTRASTDTQYF. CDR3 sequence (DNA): TGTGCCAGCAGCTTAGGCGCCGGGACTAGAGCTAGCACAGATACGCAGTATTTT.

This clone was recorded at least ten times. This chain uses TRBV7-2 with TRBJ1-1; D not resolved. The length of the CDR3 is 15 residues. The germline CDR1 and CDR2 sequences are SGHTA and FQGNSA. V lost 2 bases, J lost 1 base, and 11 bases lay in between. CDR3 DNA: TGTGCCAGCAGCTTACAACACTCAGAGAACACTGAAGCTTTCTTT. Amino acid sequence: CASSLQHSENTEAFF. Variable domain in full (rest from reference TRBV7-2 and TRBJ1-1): GAGVSQSPSNKVTEKGKDVELRCDPISGHTALYWYRQSLGQGLEFLIYFQGNSAPDKSGLPSDRFSAERTGGSVSTLTIQRTQQEDSAVYLCASSLQHSENTEAFFGQGTRLTVV.

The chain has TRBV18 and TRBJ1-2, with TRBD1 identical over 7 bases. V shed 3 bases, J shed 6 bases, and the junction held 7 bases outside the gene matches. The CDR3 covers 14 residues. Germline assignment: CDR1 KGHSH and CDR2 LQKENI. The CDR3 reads CASSPSTGWDGYTF. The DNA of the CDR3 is TGTGCCAGCTCACCCTCGACAGGGTGGGATGGCTACACCTTC. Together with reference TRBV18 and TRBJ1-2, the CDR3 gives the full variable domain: NAGVMQNPRHLVRRRGQEARLRCSPMKGHSHVYWYRQLPEEGLKFMVYLQKENIIDESGMPKERFSAEFPKEGPSILRIQQVVRGDSAAYFCASSPSTGWDGYTFGSGTRLTVV.

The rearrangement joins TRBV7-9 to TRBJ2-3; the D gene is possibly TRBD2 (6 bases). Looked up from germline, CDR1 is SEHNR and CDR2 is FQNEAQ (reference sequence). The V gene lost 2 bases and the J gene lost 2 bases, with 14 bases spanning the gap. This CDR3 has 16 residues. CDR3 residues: CASSLLGGVATDTQYF. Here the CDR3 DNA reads TGTGCCAGCAGCTTACTGGGGGGAGTCGCCACAGATACGCAGTATTTT.

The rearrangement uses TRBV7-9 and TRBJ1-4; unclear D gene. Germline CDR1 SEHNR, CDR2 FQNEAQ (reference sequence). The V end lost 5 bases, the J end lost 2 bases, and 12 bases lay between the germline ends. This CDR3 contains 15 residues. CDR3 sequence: CASSRGLLTNEKLFF. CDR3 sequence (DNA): TGTGCCAGCAGCCGCGGGTTATTGACTAATGAAAAACTGTTTTTT.

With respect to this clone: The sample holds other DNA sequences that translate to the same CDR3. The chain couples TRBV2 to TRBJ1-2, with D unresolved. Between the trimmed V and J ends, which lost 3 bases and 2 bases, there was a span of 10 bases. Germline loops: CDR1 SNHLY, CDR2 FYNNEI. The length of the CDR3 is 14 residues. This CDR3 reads CASSEKGTNYGYTF. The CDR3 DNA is TGTGCCAGCAGTGAGAAGGGAACCAACTATGGCTACACCTTC.

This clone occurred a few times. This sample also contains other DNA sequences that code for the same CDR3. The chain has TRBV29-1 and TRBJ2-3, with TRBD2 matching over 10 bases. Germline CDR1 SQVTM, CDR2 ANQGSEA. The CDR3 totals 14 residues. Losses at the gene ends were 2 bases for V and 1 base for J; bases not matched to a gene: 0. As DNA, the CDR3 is TGCAGCGTTGAACTAGCGGGGGGCACAGATACGCAGTATTTT. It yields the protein CSVELAGGTDTQYF.

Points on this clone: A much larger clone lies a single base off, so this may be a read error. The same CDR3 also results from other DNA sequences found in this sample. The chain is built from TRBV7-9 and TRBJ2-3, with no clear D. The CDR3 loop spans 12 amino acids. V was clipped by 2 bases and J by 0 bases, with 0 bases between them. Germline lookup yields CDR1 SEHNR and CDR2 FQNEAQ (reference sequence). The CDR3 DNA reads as TGTGCCAGCAGCTTAAGCACAGATACGCAGTATTTT. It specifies CASSLSTDTQYF.

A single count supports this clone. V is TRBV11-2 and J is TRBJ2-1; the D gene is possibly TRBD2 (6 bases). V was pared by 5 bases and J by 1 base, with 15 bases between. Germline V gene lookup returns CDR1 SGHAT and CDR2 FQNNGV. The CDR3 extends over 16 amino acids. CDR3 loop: CASSIRLVGSYNEQFF. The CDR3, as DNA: TGTGCCAGCAGCATCAGACTAGTTGGATCCTACAATGAGCAGTTCTTC.